These 5 T cell receptor beta chains originate from one sample sequenced in a study of blood T cell repertoires in COVID-19. Measured with immunoSEQ multiplex PCR; TCRdb has only the in-frame clones, and not every one. The sample holds some 190,000 clones, approximately 84% seen once. The material sequenced was PBMCs or T cells enriched from blood (not recorded which). The receptors were sampled from a woman in her 30s who had recovered from COVID-19.

Notes on this clone: Other DNA sequences of this sample code for an identical CDR3. The genes are TRBV27 and TRBJ1-1, with a possible D match to TRBD1 (6 bases). The CDR3 totals 13 residues. Looked up from germline, CDR1 is MNHEY and CDR2 is SMNVEV (reference sequence). The ends were cut back, 5 bases at V and 5 bases at J, with 12 bases in the middle. The CDR3 bases are TGTGCCAGCAGTCTTACAGGGTCGACTGAAGCTTTCTTT. Translation gives CASSLTGSTEAFF.

The chain employs TRBV6-5 and TRBJ1-3, with a weak D call TRBD1 (6 bases). CDR3 length: 15 amino acids. V lost 10 bases and J 0 bases, leaving 16 bases between the germline ends. Germline CDR1 is MNHEY and CDR2 is SVGAGI. CDR3 nucleotide sequence: TGTGCCACCCTACCCGACAGGACCTCTGGAAACACCATATATTTT. This codes for CATLPDRTSGNTIYF.

Remarks on this clone: The junction shows a germline mismatch at one end, possibly a read error. The chain combines TRBV7-7 with TRBJ1-1; TRBD1 is a possible D gene (6 bases). Germline CDR1 SSHAT, CDR2 FNYEAQ (reference sequence). The CDR3 length is 16 residues. The CDR3 nucleotides read TGTGCTAGCAGCTGCTGTCCGGGACATAGGAACACTGAAGCTTTCTTT. This codes for CASSCCPGHRNTEAFF.

CDR3 coding DNA: TGTGCCAGTAGCCTACAGGGGGCAGGAAACACTGAAGCTTTCTTT. Amino acids: CASSLQGAGNTEAFF. V gene TRBV19 combines with J gene TRBJ1-1; 9 bases map to TRBD1. The CDR3 is made up of 15 amino acids. The junction had 7 bases not matched to a gene; V was cut back by 6 bases and J by 2 bases. Germline V gives CDR1 LNHDA, CDR2 SQIVND (reference sequence). Using reference TRBV19 and TRBJ1-1 for the parts outside the CDR3, the full variable domain is DGGITQSPKYLFRKEGQNVTLSCEQNLNHDAMYWYRQDPGQGLRLIYYSQIVNDFQKGDIAEGYSVSREKKESFPLTVTSAQKNPTAFYLCASSLQGAGNTEAFFGQGTRLTVV.

The chain combines TRBV3-1 (or the pseudogene TRBV3-2) with TRBJ2-6; 7 bases are a match to TRBD1. V lost 4 bases, J lost 4 bases, and 4 bases stayed unmatched. Per germline, CDR1 LGHDT and CDR2 YNNKEL (reference sequence). The CDR3 consists of 15 residues. CDR3 sequence (DNA): TGTGCCAGCAGCCCAACAGGGGCCGGGGCCAACGTCCTGACTTTC. Its translation: CASSPTGAGANVLTF.